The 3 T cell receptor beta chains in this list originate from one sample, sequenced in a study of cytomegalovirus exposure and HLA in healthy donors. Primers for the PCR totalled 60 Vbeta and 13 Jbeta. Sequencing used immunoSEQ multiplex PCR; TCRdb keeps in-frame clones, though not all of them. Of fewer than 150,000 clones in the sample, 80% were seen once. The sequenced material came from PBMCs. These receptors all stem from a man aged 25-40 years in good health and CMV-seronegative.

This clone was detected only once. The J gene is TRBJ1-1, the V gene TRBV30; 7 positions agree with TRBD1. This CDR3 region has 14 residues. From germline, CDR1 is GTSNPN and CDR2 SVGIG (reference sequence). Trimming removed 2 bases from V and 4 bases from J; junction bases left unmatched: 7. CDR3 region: CAWSLDPGGTEAFF. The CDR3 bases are TGTGCCTGGAGTCTAGATCCAGGGGGCACTGAAGCTTTCTTT.

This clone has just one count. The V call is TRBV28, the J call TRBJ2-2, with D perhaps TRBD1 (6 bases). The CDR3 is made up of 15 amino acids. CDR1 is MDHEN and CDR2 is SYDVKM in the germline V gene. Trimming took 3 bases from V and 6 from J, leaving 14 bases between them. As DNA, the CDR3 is TGTGCCAGCAGTTTCGTAGTCCCAGGGGCCGGGGAGCTGTTTTTT. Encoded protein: CASSFVVPGAGELFF.

The CDR3 here is CASSPMTGDYTF. The DNA of the CDR3 is TGCGCCAGCAGCCCCATGACAGGGGACTACACCTTC. The chain has TRBV5-1 and TRBJ1-2; TRBD1 agrees at 8 bases. Trimming took 4 bases from V and 10 from J; bases not matched to a gene: 6. Germline V lookup: CDR1 SGHRS, CDR2 YFSETQ. The CDR3 contains 12 residues.